Shown below are 8 T cell receptor beta chains from a single sample sequenced in a study of T cell responses to AZD1222 COVID-19 vaccine. Profiling relied on immunoSEQ multiplex PCR, and the TCRdb table lists in-frame clones only, not all of them. The data hold over 100,000 clones, with approximately 91% observed a single time. Sequenced here: peripheral blood, sampled 28 days after the second AZD1222 dose. Receptors were obtained from an adult who received the AZD1222 COVID-19 vaccine.

This clone was seen once. The gene calls are TRBV9 and TRBJ2-1; D ambiguous. The V end lost 2 bases, the J end lost 6 bases, and 15 bases lay between the germline ends. CDR3 length: 15 residues. The germline V gene encodes CDR1 SGDLS and CDR2 YYNGEE. CDR3 in amino acids: CASSVSSLIRNEQFF. The CDR3 bases are TGTGCCAGCAGCGTCTCTAGTCTCATCCGCAATGAGCAGTTCTTC.

This rearrangement joins TRBV4-1 to TRBJ2-1; D uncertain. In germline, CDR1 is MGHRA, CDR2 YSYEKL. V was cut by 1 base and J by 4 bases, with 2 bases left in between. The CDR3 has 12 residues. CDR3 nucleotide sequence: TGCGCCAGCAGCCAAGGGTACAATGAGCAGTTCTTC. It specifies CASSQGYNEQFF.

Written as DNA, the CDR3 is TGTGCCACCAGCAAAGATATCTCCTACGAGCAGTACTTC. It encodes CATSKDISYEQYF. The rearrangement links TRBV15 to TRBJ2-7; D unclear. From germline, CDR1 is LNHNV and CDR2 YYDKDF (reference sequence). CDR3 size: 13 residues. V lost 4 bases to trimming and J lost 0 bases, with 7 bases between them.

In DNA, the CDR3 is TGCGCCAGCAGCCTCTATCGACTAGCGGGAGACTACGAGCAGTACTTC. Encoded protein: CASSLYRLAGDYEQYF. The V gene is TRBV5-1, the J gene TRBJ2-7; TRBD2 matches 12 bases. V gave up 4 bases and J gave up 3 bases; unmatched junction bases: 8. The CDR3 totals 16 residues. Germline CDR1 SGHRS, CDR2 YFSETQ.

This clone is a singleton in its sample. V and J are TRBV28 and TRBJ1-3; the D gene is possibly TRBD1 (5 bases). V was trimmed by 7 bases and J by 1 base, leaving 14 bases between them. This CDR3 contains 15 residues. The germline CDR1 and CDR2 sequences are MDHEN and SYDVKM. This CDR3 reads CASTSPGVSGNTIYF. DNA of the CDR3: TGTGCCAGCACCTCTCCGGGGGTATCTGGAAACACCATATATTTT.

The chain is built from TRBV15 and TRBJ2-5, with 7 bases fitting TRBD1. The CDR3 covers 15 residues. The V and J ends lost 3 bases and 7 bases, in that order; junction bases with no gene match: 11. Germline V gene lookup returns CDR1 LNHNV and CDR2 YYDKDF (reference sequence). In nucleotides, the CDR3 is TGTGCCACCAGCAGGATGACAGGGCCTACTGGGACCCAGTACTTC. It specifies CATSRMTGPTGTQYF.

This clone came up once. The CDR3 sequence: CASSKVMRQGNTGELFF. The CDR3 DNA is TGTGCCAGCAGCAAAGTTATGAGACAGGGGAACACCGGGGAGCTGTTTTTT. V usage is TRBV21-1 and J usage is TRBJ2-2; the table's D call of TRBD1 was not tested on the DNA. TRBV21-1 is termed a pseudogene. The CDR3 covers 17 residues.

V gene TRBV7-8 combines with J gene TRBJ1-2, with D perhaps TRBD1 (6 bases). V shed 6 bases and J shed 8 bases, with 19 bases lying between them. Germline-derived CDR1 and CDR2 are SGHVS and FQNEAQ. The CDR3 has 14 residues. CDR3 region: CASRPYEDRSGYTF. The CDR3 DNA is TGTGCCAGCAGACCGTACGAAGACAGGAGCGGCTACACCTTC.